Listed below are T cell receptor beta chains from one sample, sequenced in a study of cytomegalovirus exposure and HLA in healthy donors. Sequenced by immunoSEQ multiplex PCR; TCRdb stores in-frame clones only, minus some. The table lists about 88,000 clones, over 70% of them singletons, with 4.9% in the top ten. The sample consisted of PBMCs. Source of these receptors: a woman aged 40 to 50 in good health and CMV-seronegative. Each CDR3 is given with its conserved first and last residue. The order of the fields is CDR3 protein, CDR3 DNA, clone size, D gene, J gene, V gene. The D gene is left open where the match is weak. Expanded clones get a size class; other rows say once, few or many, or leave the size out.

CATSSEQERLAGLNEQFF	TGTGCCACCAGCAGCGAGCAGGAGAGACTAGCGGGACTCAATGAGCAGTTCTTC	-	TRBD2	TRBJ2-1	TRBV15
CARGEEGYEKLFF	TGTGCCAGAGGCGAAGAGGGTTATGAAAAACTGTTTTTT	-	-	TRBJ1-4	TRBV7-5
CASSEWAPAGPDTQYF	TGTGCCAGCAGTGAATGGGCACCCGCGGGGCCAGATACGCAGTATTTT	large	-	TRBJ2-3	TRBV2
CASSGLGAANTGELFF	TGTGCCAGCAGCGGGTTGGGGGCCGCGAACACCGGGGAGCTGTTTTTT	-	-	TRBJ2-2	TRBV5-6
CASSIDQGDAYEQYF	TGTGCCAGTAGTATAGATCAGGGGGACGCGTACGAGCAGTACTTC	-	TRBD1	TRBJ2-7	TRBV19
CASSLLREGYTF	TGTGCCAGCAGCCTACTCAGGGAAGGCTACACCTTC	-	-	TRBJ1-2	TRBV7-2
CASSLFGGQGTDTQYF	TGCGCCAGCAGCTTGTTCGGGGGGCAAGGCACAGATACGCAGTATTTT	-	-	TRBJ2-3	TRBV5-1
CASSEYRNTGELFF	TGCGCCAGCAGTGAGTACAGGAACACCGGGGAGCTGTTTTTT	-	-	TRBJ2-2	TRBV10-1
CASSQGTWQRDNEQFF	TGCGCCAGCAGCCAAGGGACATGGCAGCGCGACAATGAGCAGTTCTTC	-	-	TRBJ2-1	TRBV4-1
CASSQPRLTHGYTF	TGTGCCAGCAGTCAACCCCGGTTAACCCATGGCTACACCTTC	-	-	TRBJ1-2	TRBV6-6
CASGFRWEQYF	TGTGCTAGTGGTTTCCGGTGGGAGCAGTACTTC	-	-	TRBJ2-7	TRBV12-5
CASSRQGTTEAFF	TGTGCCAGCAGTAGACAGGGTACCACTGAAGCTTTCTTT	-	TRBD1	TRBJ1-1	TRBV27
CASSLGGRTSNEQFF	TGTGCCAGCAGTTTAGGGGGCCGGACTAGCAATGAGCAGTTCTTC	-	-	TRBJ2-1	TRBV27
CASSLPGQRNTEAFF	TGTGCCAGCTCACTACCGGGACAGCGAAACACTGAAGCTTTCTTT	-	TRBD1	TRBJ1-1	TRBV18
CASSLGGGFNEKLFF	TGTGCCAGCAGCTTGGGCGGGGGTTTTAATGAAAAACTGTTTTTT	few	-	TRBJ1-4	TRBV5-5
CASGGRFEKLFF	TGTGCCAGTGGAGGGAGGTTTGAAAAACTGTTTTTT	-	-	TRBJ1-4	TRBV28